This T cell receptor beta chain was sequenced during a study of early T cells in non-severe SARS-CoV-2 infection. Study-wide background: Chains were unpaired, as sequencing was done on bulk RNA from unsorted whole blood.

Tagging with unique molecular identifiers was applied to individual cDNA molecules. TCRdb called the 5' RACE reads again in MiXCR, with one record for every CDR3 protein. The sample shows roughly 56,000 distinct CDR3 sequences, 8.5% to 9.5% of them seen only once. This clonotype was detected ten times or more. V gave up 2 bases and J gave up 2 bases, with 14 bases separating them. The CDR3 loop spans 16 amino acids. Germline-derived CDR1 and CDR2 are SGHDT and YYEEEE. The receptor was isolated from an adult who was a healthcare worker with PCR-confirmed SARS-CoV-2 infection or an uninfected control (not recorded which). The rearrangement joins TRBV5-6 to TRBJ2-1; D is possibly TRBD1 (6 bases). Source material: whole blood. CDR3: CASSFLGASPYNEQFF. DNA for the CDR3: TGTGCCAGCAGCTTTCTGGGGGCGAGCCCCTACAATGAGCAGTTCTTC. Variable domain in full (rest from reference TRBV5-6 and TRBJ2-1): DAGVTQSPTHLIKTRGQQVTLRCSPKSGHDTVSWYQQALGQGPQFIFQYYEEEERQRGNFPDRFSGHQFPNYSSELNVNALLLGDSALYLCASSFLGASPYNEQFFGPGTRLTVL.